This T cell receptor beta chain was obtained from a study of cytomegalovirus exposure and HLA in healthy donors. The overall study: Inside one of the first data releases sat about 91 million unique TCRs taken from HLA-typed donors.

Study findings and constraints: Reportedly, cytomegalovirus status was diagnosed with high sensitivity and specificity.

With regard to this clone: Its antigen is currently unknown.

There are 11 residues in the CDR3. Germline lookup yields CDR1 SQVTM and CDR2 ANQGSEA. V shed 3 bases and J shed 4 bases, with 6 bases lying between them. Researchers ran the PCR with 60 Vbeta and 13 Jbeta primers. The repertoire was sequenced with immunoSEQ multiplex PCR; TCRdb's copy has only in-frame clones and lacks some. There are about 150,000 clones in the sample; under 90% occur only once, and about 2.5% lies in the top ten. This TCR came from a boy younger than 10 in good health and CMV-seronegative. The source material was PBMCs. This sequence joins TRBV29-1 and TRBJ1-2; no reliable D call. In DNA form, the CDR3 reads TGCAGCGTTGACGGTGGCTATGGCTACACCTTC. It translates to CSVDGGYGYTF.